These 25 T cell receptor beta chains originate from one sample sequenced in a study of T cells in Graves' hyperthyroidism and ophthalmopathy. Template material for amplifying TCR beta CDR3 regions consisted of RNA transcripts. The HTBI primer set was used in a first-round RT-PCR of the TCR CDR3. TCRdb re-called the multiplex PCR reads with MiXCR, one entry per CDR3 protein. The sample includes about half a million distinct CDR3 sequences, 20% of them seen just once. The material sequenced was blood. These receptor sequences come from a man aged 35-49 years with Graves' ophthalmopathy.

At least ten counts were recorded for this clonotype. The chain combines TRBV5-1 with TRBJ1-1, with 8 bases matching TRBD1. The J segment lost 5 bases and the V segment lost 1 base, leaving 4 bases of the junction unmatched. The CDR3 has 14 amino acids. The germline V gene has CDR1 SGHRS and CDR2 YFSETQ. The CDR3 DNA sequence: TGCGCCAGCAGCTTGCAGGGGGCGTATACTGAAGCTTTCTTT. This sequence encodes CASSLQGAYTEAFF.

This clonotype was counted only a few times. J is TRBJ2-5 and V is TRBV20-1, with 13 bases fitting TRBD2. Germline V CDR1 and CDR2: DFQATT, SNEGSKA (reference sequence). The junction had 2 bases not matched to a gene; V was cut back by 3 bases and J by 1 base. This CDR3 is 15 amino acids long. CDR3 DNA sequence: TGCAGTGCTAGGACTAGCGGGAGGCCCCAAGAGACCCAGTACTTC. Translating gives CSARTSGRPQETQYF.

In its sample, this clonotype was seen many times. This chain connects TRBV2 to TRBJ2-3; 12 nucleotides align to TRBD2. The CDR3 loop spans 17 amino acids. The V gene end was trimmed by 7 bases and the J gene end by 5 bases; junction bases not matched to a gene: 13. Germline assignment: CDR1 SNHLY and CDR2 FYNNEI. The CDR3 protein is CASTQPSSGGGEDTQYF. CDR3 in DNA: TGTGCCAGCACCCAACCCTCTAGCGGGGGGGGTGAAGATACGCAGTATTTT.

This clonotype was observed many times. This rearrangement joins TRBV30 to TRBJ2-2; D unclear. The CDR3 is 12 amino acids. From germline, CDR1 is GTSNPN and CDR2 SVGIG (reference sequence). Trimming shortened V by 3 bases and J by 6 bases, and 8 bases separated the two germline ends. CDR3: CAWSPHPGELFF. CDR3 sequence (DNA): TGTGCCTGGAGCCCTCATCCCGGGGAGCTGTTTTTT.

In this sample, this clonotype turned up many times. V usage is TRBV5-1 and J usage is TRBJ2-7; the D gene is possibly TRBD2 (5 bases). The V gene lost 0 bases and the J gene lost 6 bases, with 10 bases spanning the gap. The CDR3 consists of 13 residues. Germline loops: CDR1 SGHRS, CDR2 YFSETQ. CDR3 amino acids: CASSLANGGEQYF. CDR3 nucleotides: TGCGCCAGCAGCTTGGCCAATGGAGGCGAGCAGTACTTC.

This clonotype was detected many times. The chain employs TRBV5-1 and TRBJ1-1, with TRBD1 matching 7 bases. The CDR3 runs to 15 residues. After removal of 1 base from V and 5 bases from J, the junction contained 8 bases not matched to a gene. The germline CDR1 and CDR2 sequences are SGHRS and YFSETQ. The CDR3: CASSLTGVPGTEAFF. In DNA, the CDR3 is TGCGCCAGCAGCTTGACAGGGGTCCCGGGGACTGAAGCTTTCTTT.

This clonotype was seen more than once but under ten times. This chain links TRBV10-1 with TRBJ1-6; D ambiguous. Looked up from germline, CDR1 is WNHNN and CDR2 is SYGVQD (reference sequence). The CDR3 is made up of 15 amino acids. Trimming pared 2 bases from V and 0 bases from J, leaving 5 bases between. In DNA form, the CDR3 reads TGCGCCAGCAGTGAGGGGAGCTCCTATAATTCACCCCTCCACTTT. This translates into CASSEGSSYNSPLHF.

This clonotype was seen more than once but under ten times. This rearrangement joins TRBV7-3 to TRBJ2-2; 12 nucleotides line up with TRBD1. The germline V gene has CDR1 SGHTA and CDR2 FQGTGA. This CDR3 comprises 16 residues. V dropped 4 bases and J dropped 3; count of bases not matched to a gene: 3. The CDR3 loop is CASSSGTGGHTGELFF. In DNA form, the CDR3 reads TGTGCCAGCAGCTCCGGGACAGGGGGCCACACCGGGGAGCTGTTTTTT.

There are a few counts of this clonotype. This chain joins TRBV19 and TRBJ2-2; D remains ambiguous. V was clipped by 3 bases and J by 6 bases, with 8 bases between them. Germline V gene data show CDR1 as LNHDA and CDR2 as SQIVND (reference sequence). The CDR3 loop spans 13 amino acids. CDR3 loop: CASSMRDSGELFF. CDR3 DNA sequence: TGTGCCAGTAGTATGCGAGATTCCGGGGAGCTGTTTTTT.

The V and J genes are TRBV27 and TRBJ1-3; a possible D gene is TRBD1 (5 bases). Germline loops: CDR1 MNHEY, CDR2 SMNVEV (reference sequence). Trimming cost V 2 bases and J 0 bases, with 8 bases left between them. The CDR3 covers 15 residues. The CDR3 here is CASSLDSRSGNTIYF. The CDR3 DNA is TGTGCCAGCAGTTTAGACAGTCGCTCTGGAAACACCATATATTTT.

A few counts support this clonotype. This chain connects TRBV10-2 to TRBJ1-1; D is perhaps TRBD1 (5 bases). Per the germline V gene, CDR1 is WSHSY and CDR2 is SAAADI. The V gene lost 8 bases and the J gene lost 4 bases, with 14 bases spanning the gap. The CDR3 contains 13 residues. CDR3 sequence reads: CASDTGRGTEAFF. For the CDR3, the DNA is TGCGCCAGCGATACGGGGCGCGGCACTGAAGCTTTCTTT.

This clonotype was seen a few times. V usage is TRBV6-4 and J usage is TRBJ2-1, with D unclear. The V gene lost 7 bases and the J gene lost 0 bases, with 16 bases spanning the gap. Germline CDR1 MRHNA, CDR2 SNTAGT. The CDR3 runs 16 residues. CDR3 DNA sequence: TGTGCCAGCACCGACGGTGGCTTCAGCTCCTACAATGAGCAGTTCTTC. It specifies CASTDGGFSSYNEQFF.

The sample holds many counts of this clonotype. V is TRBV12-3 or TRBV12-4 and J is TRBJ2-7; D is uncertain. V lost 8 bases and J 0 bases, leaving 11 bases between the germline ends. CDR3 length equals 13 residues. CDR3 amino acids: CASRQRDSYEQYF. The CDR3 DNA reads TGTGCCAGCCGACAAAGGGACTCCTACGAGCAGTACTTC.

This clonotype has at least ten counts. J is TRBJ1-1 and V is TRBV5-1; D unresolved. The CDR3 extends over 11 amino acids. Germline V gene data show CDR1 as SGHRS and CDR2 as YFSETQ. The germline V and J ends were trimmed by 0 bases and 7 bases, with 4 bases remaining between them. The CDR3 region is CASSLGLEAFF. Written as DNA, the CDR3 is TGCGCCAGCAGCTTGGGCCTTGAAGCTTTCTTT.

The sample holds many counts of this clonotype. The chain carries TRBV11-1 and TRBJ1-1; no definite D call. The germline V and J ends were trimmed by 6 bases and 4 bases, with 9 bases remaining between them. The CDR3 contains 12 residues. Germline-derived CDR1 and CDR2 are SGHAT and FQDESV (reference sequence). DNA of the CDR3: TGTGCCAGCAGTAAGGAGTTCACTGAAGCTTTCTTT. As protein: CASSKEFTEAFF. The variable domain in full, with the rest retrieved from reference TRBV11-1 and TRBJ1-1, is EAEVAQSPRYKITEKSQAVAFWCDPISGHATLYWYRQILGQGPELLVQFQDESVVDDSQLPKDRFSAERLKGVDSTLKIQPAELGDSAMYLCASSKEFTEAFFGQGTRLTVV.

This clonotype was picked up many times. This chain connects TRBV5-1 to TRBJ2-7, with 7 bases identical to TRBD1. The germline V gene encodes CDR1 SGHRS and CDR2 YFSETQ. This CDR3 is built from 14 residues. V trimming: 4 bases; J trimming: 3 bases; junction bases outside the gene matches: 7. The CDR3 spells CASSRGTDIYEQYF. The CDR3 nucleotides read TGCGCCAGCAGCAGGGGGACAGATATCTACGAGCAGTACTTC. Drawing the rest from reference TRBV5-1 and TRBJ2-7, the complete variable domain is KAGVTQTPRYLIKTRGQQVTLSCSPISGHRSVSWYQQTPGQGLQFLFEYFSETQRNKGNFPGRFSGRQFSNSRSEMNVSTLELGDSALYLCASSRGTDIYEQYFGPGTRLTVT.

This clonotype was picked up a small number of times. The chain has TRBV6-5 and TRBJ1-2; 7 nucleotides agree with TRBD1. The CDR3 extends over 16 amino acids. Germline CDR1 reads MNHEY; CDR2 reads SVGAGI. J gave up 1 base and V 0 bases, and 5 bases lay outside the gene matches. CDR3 residues: CASSYSTGAINYGYTF. The CDR3 nucleotides read TGTGCCAGCAGTTACTCAACAGGGGCGATTAACTATGGCTACACCTTC.

This clonotype was found a few times. This sequence joins TRBV14 and TRBJ2-3; no clear D. This CDR3 spans 14 amino acids. In germline, CDR1 is SGHDN, CDR2 FVKESK. V shed 0 bases and J shed 3 bases, with 7 bases lying between them. The DNA for the CDR3 is TGTGCCAGCAGCCAAGATCGTACGACAGATACGCAGTATTTT. Protein sequence: CASSQDRTTDTQYF.

This clonotype was observed many times. This sequence joins TRBV27 and TRBJ2-1, with 9 positions matching TRBD2. J lost 8 bases, V lost 3 bases, and 5 bases had no gene match. The germline CDR1 and CDR2 sequences are MNHEY and SMNVEV (reference sequence). This CDR3 comprises 14 residues. DNA of the CDR3: TGTGCCAGCAGTTTCAGCGGGGGGTTAGATGAGCAGTTCTTC. Its protein is CASSFSGGLDEQFF.

There are a few counts of this clonotype. The V and J genes are TRBV27 and TRBJ2-3, with no clear D. The CDR3 length is 16 residues. Germline V gene lookup returns CDR1 MNHEY and CDR2 SMNVEV (reference sequence). V shed 2 bases and J shed 0 bases, with 12 bases lying between them. The CDR3, as DNA: TGTGCCAGCAGTTTAGTCGGGCAGGCGAGCACAGATACGCAGTATTTT. This gives the protein CASSLVGQASTDTQYF.

This clonotype was found many times. This chain joins TRBV20-1 and TRBJ1-1; no reliable D call. This CDR3 region has 14 residues. Germline CDR1 is DFQATT and CDR2 is SNEGSKA (reference sequence). V shed 0 bases and J shed 6 bases, with 14 bases lying between them. CDR3 coding DNA: TGCAGTGCTAGAGATAGAGGGAAGAGCCCTGAAGCTTTCTTT. Protein product: CSARDRGKSPEAFF.

This clonotype was detected many times. The CDR3 region has the DNA TGTGCCAGCATCGGCGGCACTGAAGCTTTCTTT. Encoded protein: CASIGGTEAFF. V usage is TRBV2 and J usage is TRBJ1-1; no clear D gene. The V gene's germline CDR1 is SNHLY and CDR2 FYNNEI. The CDR3 runs 11 residues. The V end lost 7 bases, the J end lost 4 bases, and 7 bases lay between the germline ends.

This clonotype was detected a few times. The chain employs TRBV18 and TRBJ1-4; no clear D. Trimming removed 3 bases from V and 6 bases from J, with 14 bases in between. CDR1 is KGHSH and CDR2 is LQKENI in the germline V gene. The CDR3 runs to 15 residues. In nucleotides, the CDR3 is TGTGCCAGCTCACCCCCTAGTGTCGCCGATGAAAAACTGTTTTTT. Protein sequence: CASSPPSVADEKLFF.

This clonotype was seen repeatedly, ten times or more. The chain combines TRBV20-1 with TRBJ2-1; 8 positions match TRBD2. CDR3 length: 14 residues. Germline-derived CDR1 and CDR2 are DFQATT and SNEGSKA (reference sequence). The V and J ends lost 3 bases and 5 bases, in that order; junction bases with no gene match: 6. The CDR3 nucleotides read TGCAGTGCTAGTGTCCTACTAGCGGACAATGAGCAGTTCTTC. It is translated as CSASVLLADNEQFF.

On this clonotype itself: This may stem from a read error, because a much larger clone lies one nucleotide away. V is TRBV7-2 and J is TRBJ2-5; D is possibly TRBD2 (6 bases). Between the trimmed V and J ends, which lost 8 bases and 1 base, there was a span of 17 bases. This CDR3 has 15 amino acids. Germline CDR1 is SGHTA and CDR2 is FQGNSA. The CDR3 sequence: CASGLNRGSQETQYF. CDR3 DNA sequence: TGTGCCAGCGGCCTTAATCGGGGGAGCCAAGAGACCCAGTACTTC. Looking up the rest from reference TRBV7-2 and TRBJ2-5 gives the full variable domain: GAGVSQSPSNKVTEKGKDVELRCDPISGHTALYWYRQSLGQGLEFLIYFQGNSAPDKSGLPSDRFSAERTGGSVSTLTIQRTQQEDSAVYLCASGLNRGSQETQYFGPGTRLLVL.